This T cell receptor beta chain was recorded in a study of control samples from healthy donors and cancer patients. The V gene's germline CDR1 is LNHDA and CDR2 SQIVND (reference sequence). The CDR3 covers 16 residues. Trimming cost V 5 bases and J 6 bases, with 17 bases left between them. TCRdb's copy holds only in-frame clones and misses some; the assay was immunoSEQ multiplex PCR. The sample consists of about 120,000 clones, approximately 87% of them appearing once. V is TRBV19 and J is TRBJ1-6; no reliable D call. The specimen sequenced was blood. The receptor was derived from a man aged 25 to 45 in good health. CDR3 amino acids: CASSFLGLSTNSPLHF. The CDR3 nucleotides are TGTGCCAGTAGTTTTCTAGGGTTAAGTACTAATTCACCCCTCCACTTT.